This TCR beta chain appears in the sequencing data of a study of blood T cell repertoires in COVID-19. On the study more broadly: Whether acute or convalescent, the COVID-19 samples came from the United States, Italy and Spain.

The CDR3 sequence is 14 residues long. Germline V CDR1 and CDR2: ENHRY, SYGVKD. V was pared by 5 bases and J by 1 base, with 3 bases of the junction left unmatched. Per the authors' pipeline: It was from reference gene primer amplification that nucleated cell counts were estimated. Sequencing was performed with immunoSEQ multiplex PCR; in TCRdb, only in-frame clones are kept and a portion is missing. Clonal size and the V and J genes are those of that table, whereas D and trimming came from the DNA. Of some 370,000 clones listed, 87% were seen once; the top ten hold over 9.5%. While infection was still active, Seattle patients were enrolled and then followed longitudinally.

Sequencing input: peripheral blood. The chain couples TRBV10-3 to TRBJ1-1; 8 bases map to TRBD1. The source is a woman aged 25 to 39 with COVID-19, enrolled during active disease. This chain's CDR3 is CAISPGTGNTEAFF. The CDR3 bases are TGTGCCATCAGTCCCGGGACAGGGAACACTGAAGCTTTCTTT.